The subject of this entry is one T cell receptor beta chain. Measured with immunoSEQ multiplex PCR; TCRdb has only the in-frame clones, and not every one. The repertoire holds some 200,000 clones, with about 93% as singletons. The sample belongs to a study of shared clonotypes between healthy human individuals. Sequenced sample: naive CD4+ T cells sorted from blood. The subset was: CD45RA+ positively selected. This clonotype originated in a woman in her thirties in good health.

Here the CDR3 DNA reads TGTGCCAGCAGCTTGTTGGGGGGATACAATCAGCCCCAGCATTTT. Amino acids: CASSLLGGYNQPQHF. This chain connects TRBV5-6 to TRBJ1-5; possibly TRBD1 for D (5 bases). V gave up 1 base and J gave up 3 bases, with 11 bases separating them. The CDR3 extends over 15 amino acids. Per the germline V gene, CDR1 is SGHDT and CDR2 is YYEEEE.